The 15 T cell receptor beta chains below all came from one sample that was sequenced in a study of cytomegalovirus exposure and HLA in healthy donors. Primers included in the PCR were 60 Vbeta and 13 Jbeta primers. The method was immunoSEQ multiplex PCR; TCRdb's version includes in-frame clones alone and lacks a portion of them. The sample includes approximately 100,000 clones, 76% of them seen just once. The sequenced material came from PBMCs. These receptors originate from a woman aged 18 to 35 in good health and CMV-seropositive.

V gene TRBV14 combines with J gene TRBJ2-3; 10 nucleotides match TRBD1. CDR1 is SGHDN, CDR2 FVKESK, per germline. Unmatched junction bases numbered 10, after V lost 5 bases and J lost 8 bases. The CDR3 is 15 residues long. CDR3 loop: CASSSRDRGPGTQYF. In nucleotides, the CDR3 is TGTGCCAGCAGCTCCCGGGACAGGGGACCTGGTACGCAGTATTTT.

The chain combines TRBV5-1 with TRBJ1-3; 8 nucleotides align to TRBD1. J gave up 7 bases and V 4 bases, and 7 bases lay outside the gene matches. The germline V gene has CDR1 SGHRS and CDR2 YFSETQ. This CDR3 spans 14 amino acids. CDR3 nucleotide sequence: TGCGCCAGCAGCGTAGGGACAGGTGGGAACACCATATATTTT. It specifies CASSVGTGGNTIYF.

The chain joins TRBV4-2 to TRBJ2-7; no definite D call. This CDR3 has 13 amino acids. CDR1 LGHNA and CDR2 YNFKEQ come from the germline V gene. V was trimmed by 7 bases and J by 6 bases, leaving 16 bases between them. CDR3 sequence: CASNPLGSGEQYF. The CDR3, as DNA: TGTGCCAGCAACCCATTAGGTTCGGGCGAGCAGTACTTC.

V usage is TRBV11-1 and J usage is TRBJ2-1; 9 bases match TRBD2. There are 17 residues in the CDR3. The germline gives CDR1 SGHAT, CDR2 FQDESV (reference sequence). V was clipped by 3 bases and J by 3 bases; unmatched bases: 9. The DNA of the CDR3 is TGTGCCAGCAGCTTCCCTACGACTAGCGGATACTACAATGAGCAGTTCTTC. Residues: CASSFPTTSGYYNEQFF.

This clone has just one count. The chain combines TRBV4-1 with TRBJ2-5, with no clear D. CDR1 and CDR2 from the germline V gene are MGHRA and YSYEKL. The CDR3 has 16 amino acids. V shed 4 bases and J shed 0 bases, with 15 bases lying between them. DNA for the CDR3: TGCGCCAGCAGCCCTGGCCCCTACGGGTACCAAGAGACCCAGTACTTC. Its translation: CASSPGPYGYQETQYF.

The chain is built from TRBV10-1 and TRBJ2-7; 10 bases map to TRBD1. Germline lookup yields CDR1 WNHNN and CDR2 SYGVQD (reference sequence). The CDR3 loop spans 14 amino acids. The ends lost 3 bases at V and 3 bases at J; junction bases unmatched: 2. CDR3 region: CASSEGTGDYEQYF. The CDR3 DNA reads TGCGCCAGCAGTGAAGGGACAGGGGACTACGAGCAGTACTTC.

The genes are TRBV27 and TRBJ2-7; 8 nucleotides align to TRBD1. CDR3 length: 15 residues. V dropped 5 bases and J dropped 4; count of bases not matched to a gene: 10. Germline assignment: CDR1 MNHEY and CDR2 SMNVEV (reference sequence). In nucleotides, the CDR3 is TGTGCCAGCAGTCGAAAAACACAGGGGGGTTACGAGCAGTACTTC. This sequence encodes CASSRKTQGGYEQYF.

J is TRBJ2-7 and V is TRBV10-1, with 10 nucleotides matching TRBD2. V trimming: 5 bases; J trimming: 0 bases; junction bases outside the gene matches: 7. The germline V gene encodes CDR1 WNHNN and CDR2 SYGVQD (reference sequence). The CDR3 covers 16 residues. In nucleotides, the CDR3 is TGCGCCAGCAGTAATTCGACTAGCGGGTTCTCCTACGAGCAGTACTTC. It yields the protein CASSNSTSGFSYEQYF.

V usage is TRBV27 and J usage is TRBJ1-2; the match to TRBD1 covers 7 bases. With V trimmed by 5 bases and J by 2 bases, 5 bases remained unmatched. This CDR3 contains 14 residues. Germline-derived CDR1 and CDR2 are MNHEY and SMNVEV (reference sequence). DNA of the CDR3: TGTGCCAGCAGTCCCCTGGGACAGAACTATGGCTACACCTTC. Translated: CASSPLGQNYGYTF.

The chain uses TRBV19 and TRBJ2-1; 7 positions agree with TRBD2. Germline CDR1 is LNHDA and CDR2 is SQIVND (reference sequence). V trimming: 4 bases; J trimming: 1 base; junction bases outside the gene matches: 4. The CDR3 runs to 15 residues. CDR3 in amino acids: CASSTQAGSYNEQFF. The CDR3 nucleotides are TGTGCCAGTAGTACCCAAGCGGGGTCCTACAATGAGCAGTTCTTC.

This chain uses TRBV2 with TRBJ2-7; 8 nucleotides agree with TRBD1. Looked up from germline, CDR1 is SNHLY and CDR2 is FYNNEI. The CDR3 contains 14 residues. V gave up 4 bases and J gave up 2 bases; unmatched junction bases: 4. The CDR3 reads CASSVDRGTYEQYF. The CDR3 nucleotides are TGTGCCAGCAGTGTAGACAGGGGCACCTACGAGCAGTACTTC.

The chain employs TRBV4-2 and TRBJ1-2; D might be TRBD1 (6 bases). Germline CDR1 is LGHNA and CDR2 is YNFKEQ. Trimming shortened V by 0 bases and J by 5 bases, and 13 bases separated the two germline ends. CDR3 length: 15 residues. CDR3 loop: CASSQDGAQGYGYTF. The CDR3 bases are TGTGCCAGCAGCCAAGATGGGGCCCAGGGGTATGGCTACACCTTC.

The chain recombines TRBV27 with TRBJ2-5, with D tentatively TRBD2 (5 bases). V was clipped by 6 bases and J by 2 bases, with 13 bases between them. CDR3 length: 14 residues. Germline CDR1 reads MNHEY; CDR2 reads SMNVEV (reference sequence). CDR3 in amino acids: CASRPWGEQETQYF. As DNA, the CDR3 is TGTGCCAGCAGACCCTGGGGAGAACAAGAGACCCAGTACTTC.

As for this clone: The conserved final phenylalanine or tryptophan is absent from the CDR3, which likely points to a read error. The DNA is left out, because the CDR3 cannot be placed on it with certainty; the CDR3 is given as TCRdb lists it. The chain is built from TRBV30 and TRBJ1-1. Ends included, the CDR3 has 11 residues. From germline, CDR1 is GTSNPN and CDR2 SVGIG (reference sequence). CDR3 in amino acids: CAGTERTEALV.

This clone turned up a few times. The chain is built from TRBV6-5 and TRBJ1-1; TRBD1 aligns across 7 bases. The V gene's germline CDR1 is MNHEY and CDR2 SVGAGI. After removal of 4 bases from V and 1 base from J, the junction contained 6 bases not matched to a gene. This CDR3 is 15 amino acids long. In nucleotides, the CDR3 is TGTGCCAGCAGTTCGACAGGGAGAAAGAACACTGAAGCTTTCTTT. Encoded protein: CASSSTGRKNTEAFF.